What follows are 24 T cell receptor beta chains derived from one specimen sequenced in a study of T cell responses to AZD1222 COVID-19 vaccine. Profiled with immunoSEQ multiplex PCR; TCRdb holds only in-frame clones, not every one. The table has 150,000 to 190,000 clones, roughly 90% seen once; the top ten hold 1.5%. This specimen was peripheral blood, taken 28 days after the second AZD1222 dose. Receptor source: an adult who received the AZD1222 COVID-19 vaccine.

This chain connects TRBV19 to TRBJ2-7; TRBD1 matches at 7 bases. CDR1 LNHDA and CDR2 SQIVND come from the germline V gene (reference sequence). The CDR3 extends over 14 amino acids. V lost 6 bases, J lost 0 bases, and 5 bases stayed unmatched. Written as DNA, the CDR3 is TGTGCCAGTAGAGACAGGGCCAGCTCCTACGAGCAGTACTTC. It is translated as CASRDRASSYEQYF.

The V and J genes are TRBV7-8 and TRBJ1-5, with unresolved D. Germline-derived CDR1 and CDR2 are SGHVS and FQNEAQ. The length of the CDR3 is 12 residues. Trimming took 5 bases from V and 5 from J, leaving 7 bases between them. The CDR3 sequence: CASSRADQPQHF. The CDR3 nucleotides read TGTGCCAGCAGCCGTGCCGATCAGCCCCAGCATTTT.

The chain is built from TRBV19 and TRBJ2-1; D gene unclear. Germline assignment: CDR1 LNHDA and CDR2 SQIVND (reference sequence). V was cut by 6 bases and J by 0 bases, with 12 bases left in between. The CDR3 spans 15 residues. Here the CDR3 DNA reads TGTGCCAGTAGAGAACGGCGGAGCTCCTACAATGAGCAGTTCTTC. Its translation is CASRERRSSYNEQFF.

V usage is TRBV14 and J usage is TRBJ1-1; weak D call: TRBD1 (6 bases). V was shortened by 4 bases and J by 8 bases, with 20 bases between the two germline ends. In germline, CDR1 is SGHDN, CDR2 FVKESK. The CDR3 is 15 residues long. Here the CDR3 reads CASSLIQGPAEEAFF. In DNA, the CDR3 is TGTGCCAGCAGCCTCATCCAGGGGCCCGCGGAGGAAGCTTTCTTT.

The CDR3 bases are TGTGCCAGTAGTCCGACTAGCGGGGTTAATGAGCAGTTCTTC. Translated, it gives CASSPTSGVNEQFF. The J gene is TRBJ2-1, the V gene TRBV19, with 11 positions matching TRBD2. Germline loops: CDR1 LNHDA, CDR2 SQIVND (reference sequence). The CDR3 is 14 amino acids. Trimming removed 5 bases from V and 7 bases from J; junction bases left unmatched: 4.

The chain uses TRBV27 and TRBJ2-7; 7 nucleotides match TRBD2. Germline loops: CDR1 MNHEY, CDR2 SMNVEV (reference sequence). Trimming took 4 bases from V and 3 from J; bases not matched to a gene: 3. The CDR3 spans 13 residues. CDR3 nucleotides: TGTGCCAGCAGTTCCCCGGGGGGCTACGAGCAGTACTTC. This codes for CASSSPGGYEQYF.

The chain carries TRBV7-8 and TRBJ2-1; D not resolved. Trimming removed 3 bases at V and 4 bases at J, with 7 bases between. This CDR3 has 13 amino acids. Germline assignment: CDR1 SGHVS and CDR2 FQNEAQ. CDR3 protein: CASSFERYNEQFF. In nucleotides, the CDR3 is TGTGCCAGCAGCTTTGAGAGGTACAATGAGCAGTTCTTC.

V is TRBV3-1 (or the pseudogene TRBV3-2) and J is TRBJ2-2; no clear D gene. The germline CDR1 and CDR2 sequences are LGHDT and YNNKEL (reference sequence). The ends were cut back, 1 base at V and 4 bases at J, with 7 bases in the middle. The CDR3 consists of 14 residues. The CDR3 DNA sequence: TGTGCCAGCAGCCAAGGTCTCTTCACCGGGGAGCTGTTTTTT. Its protein product is CASSQGLFTGELFF.

This chain uses TRBV30 with TRBJ2-3; D not resolved. The CDR3 runs 11 residues. Germline V gene lookup returns CDR1 GTSNPN and CDR2 SVGIG (reference sequence). The V and J ends lost 2 bases and 2 bases respectively, with 2 bases between them. In DNA form, the CDR3 reads TGTGCCTGGAGTCCCACAGATACGCAGTATTTT. Its protein is CAWSPTDTQYF. The entire variable domain, with the rest obtained from reference TRBV30 and TRBJ2-3, is as follows: SQTIHQWPATLVQPVGSPLSLECTVEGTSNPNLYWYRQAAGRGLQLLFYSVGIGQISSEVPQNLSASRPQDRQFILSSKKLLLSDSGFYLCAWSPTDTQYFGPGTRLTVL.

The genes are TRBV18 and TRBJ2-2, with a tentative D call TRBD1 (6 bases). CDR3 length equals 17 residues. The ends were cut back, 4 bases at V and 1 base at J, with 16 bases in the middle. Germline CDR1 and CDR2: KGHSH and LQKENI. The CDR3 DNA reads as TGTGCCAGCTCACGGGTACAGGGACGAGGGAACACCGGGGAGCTGTTTTTT. This codes for CASSRVQGRGNTGELFF.

The chain combines TRBV28 with TRBJ1-3; D remains unclear. V lost 5 bases, J lost 0 bases, and 8 bases lay in between. The V gene's germline CDR1 is MDHEN and CDR2 SYDVKM. The CDR3 length is 14 residues. The CDR3 DNA is TGTGCCAGCAGTCAACAGAGCTCTGGAAACACCATATATTTT. This codes for CASSQQSSGNTIYF.

The rearrangement links TRBV2 to TRBJ2-1; TRBD2 aligns across 15 bases. The length of the CDR3 is 15 residues. Trimming removed 7 bases from V and 9 bases from J; junction bases left unmatched: 7. Looked up from germline, CDR1 is SNHLY and CDR2 is FYNNEI. CDR3 loop: CASTAGLAGGAEQFF. In DNA, the CDR3 is TGTGCCAGCACCGCGGGACTAGCGGGAGGCGCTGAGCAGTTCTTC.

The V gene is TRBV7-6, the J gene TRBJ1-1, with TRBD1 matching over 7 bases. The CDR3 sequence is 14 residues long. V shed 3 bases and J 1 base; nucleotides not matched to a gene: 2. Germline V lookup: CDR1 SGHVS, CDR2 FNYEAQ. The CDR3 reads CASSLNRGNTEAFF. CDR3 sequence (DNA): TGTGCCAGCAGCTTGAACAGGGGGAACACTGAAGCTTTCTTT.

The chain links TRBV7-9 to TRBJ2-1; D gene unclear. The CDR3 runs to 15 residues. Trimming pared 5 bases from V and 6 bases from J, leaving 17 bases between. Looked up from germline, CDR1 is SEHNR and CDR2 is FQNEAQ (reference sequence). CDR3 protein: CASSLGPPPANEQFF. The CDR3 nucleotides are TGTGCCAGCAGCCTAGGACCACCCCCCGCCAATGAGCAGTTCTTC. Combining the CDR3 with reference TRBV7-9 and TRBJ2-1 gives the whole variable domain DTGVSQNPRHKITKRGQNVTFRCDPISEHNRLYWYRQTLGQGPEFLTYFQNEAQLEKSRLLSDRFSAERPKGSFSTLEIQRTEQGDSAMYLCASSLGPPPANEQFFGPGTRLTVL.

The chain links TRBV14 to TRBJ2-5, with D hard to call. The CDR3 is made up of 14 amino acids. CDR1 is SGHDN, CDR2 FVKESK, per germline. Deletions cut 2 bases from V and 5 bases from J, with 12 bases between. CDR3 coding DNA: TGTGCCAGCAGCCAACAGGTCTCACGGGAGACCCAGTACTTC. Its protein is CASSQQVSRETQYF.

The chain joins TRBV6-5 to TRBJ1-2, with 7 positions matching TRBD1. V lost 0 bases to trimming and J lost 7 bases; unmatched junction nucleotides: 8. The V gene's germline CDR1 is MNHEY and CDR2 SVGAGI. This CDR3 comprises 15 residues. CDR3 in DNA: TGTGCCAGCAGTTACTCCGACAGGGTGTCGTCTGGCTACACCTTC. It encodes CASSYSDRVSSGYTF.

The sample holds one count of this clone. The chain uses TRBV18 and TRBJ2-5; D might be TRBD2 (6 bases). This CDR3 has 14 residues. V was cut by 3 bases and J by 1 base, with 9 bases left in between. Germline V CDR1 and CDR2: KGHSH, LQKENI. The chain's CDR3 is CASSPFSGQETQYF. The CDR3 nucleotides read TGTGCCAGCTCACCTTTTAGCGGCCAAGAGACCCAGTACTTC. Looking up the rest from reference TRBV18 and TRBJ2-5 gives the full variable domain: NAGVMQNPRHLVRRRGQEARLRCSPMKGHSHVYWYRQLPEEGLKFMVYLQKENIIDESGMPKERFSAEFPKEGPSILRIQQVVRGDSAAYFCASSPFSGQETQYFGPGTRLLVL.

The gene calls are TRBV19 and TRBJ2-3; 7 bases align to TRBD2. CDR1 LNHDA and CDR2 SQIVND come from the germline V gene (reference sequence). The CDR3 covers 14 residues. The trim removed 5 bases at V and 3 bases at J, leaving 5 bases unmatched. The CDR3 here is CASSYAGVTDTQYF. In DNA, the CDR3 is TGTGCCAGTAGTTATGCGGGAGTGACAGATACGCAGTATTTT.

In this sample, this clone turned up once. This rearrangement joins TRBV19 to TRBJ2-1; no definite D call. From germline, CDR1 is LNHDA and CDR2 SQIVND (reference sequence). Trimming stripped 3 bases from V and 7 bases from J, with 10 bases between. This CDR3 contains 13 residues. The CDR3 DNA reads TGTGCCAGTAGTATTTCCCTTCTGAATGAGCAGTTCTTC. Its protein product is CASSISLLNEQFF.

The chain combines TRBV19 with TRBJ2-7; D is possibly TRBD1 (6 bases). V shed 3 bases and J shed 2 bases, with 14 bases lying between them. This CDR3 is 15 amino acids long. CDR1 and CDR2 from the germline V gene are LNHDA and SQIVND (reference sequence). The CDR3 sequence: CASSIGDRYTYEQYF. CDR3 DNA: TGTGCCAGTAGTATCGGTGACAGGTACACCTACGAGCAGTACTTC.

The V and J genes are TRBV24-1 and TRBJ1-1; D call uncertain. Trimming took off 4 bases at V and 4 bases at J, with 9 bases between the two ends. The length of the CDR3 is 13 residues. Germline CDR1 and CDR2: KGHDR and SFDVKD. CDR3 region: CATSDPEGTEAFF. As DNA, the CDR3 is TGTGCCACCAGTGACCCTGAAGGCACTGAAGCTTTCTTT.

V is TRBV30 and J is TRBJ1-1; a possible D gene is TRBD1 (5 bases). Trimming took 3 bases from V and 4 from J, leaving 12 bases between them. Germline V CDR1 and CDR2: GTSNPN, SVGIG (reference sequence). The CDR3 is made up of 13 amino acids. CDR3 sequence (DNA): TGTGCCTGGAGGGCGACAGTGGGCACTGAAGCTTTCTTT. Encoded protein: CAWRATVGTEAFF. The variable domain in full, completed from reference TRBV30 and TRBJ1-1, reads SQTIHQWPATLVQPVGSPLSLECTVEGTSNPNLYWYRQAAGRGLQLLFYSVGIGQISSEVPQNLSASRPQDRQFILSSKKLLLSDSGFYLCAWRATVGTEAFFGQGTRLTVV.

V gene TRBV7-2 combines with J gene TRBJ2-5; either TRBD1 or TRBD2 may fit D (5 bases each). The V end was cut by 4 bases, the J end by 5 bases, with 11 bases between. The length of the CDR3 is 13 residues. The V gene's germline CDR1 is SGHTA and CDR2 FQGNSA. The CDR3 sequence is CASSSRWGETQYF. The CDR3 DNA reads TGTGCCAGCAGCTCCCGTTGGGGGGAGACCCAGTACTTC.

The chain has TRBV19 and TRBJ1-5; D is unclear. CDR1 is LNHDA and CDR2 is SQIVND in the germline V gene (reference sequence). The CDR3 extends over 14 amino acids. V lost 1 base, J lost 11 bases, and 15 bases lay in between. The CDR3: CASSIGGRLQAQHF. The CDR3 bases are TGTGCCAGTAGTATAGGTGGCCGCCTCCAGGCCCAGCATTTT.